The clone carrying this T cell receptor beta chain occurred a few times. The antigen remains unidentified. These data belong to a study of regulatory T cells in long-lasting Graves disease. Study-level points and caveats: Persistent Graves' patients showed a TCR diversity that was lower than that of newly diagnosed ones.

Building the TCR beta libraries relied on iRepertoire HTBI primers, and CDR3 regions underwent Arm-PCR. Each CDR3 protein gets one entry after TCRdb re-called the multiplex PCR reads with MiXCR. Of more than 400,000 distinct CDR3 sequences listed, roughly 15% are singletons. Trimming took 4 bases from V and 0 from J; bases not matched to a gene: 2. This CDR3 spans 15 amino acids. The germline V gene encodes CDR1 DFQATT and CDR2 SNEGSKA (reference sequence). The sample's time point: newly diagnosed GD, antithyroid drugs for less than 3 months. Following extraction of RNA from PBMCs, that RNA was used to make the TCR library. These data were likewise used in another study, on T cells in Graves' hyperthyroidism and ophthalmopathy.

The sample in question was peripheral blood mononuclear cells (PBMCs), obtained at new diagnosis, from a patient treated with antithyroid drugs. This TCR derives from a man between 35 and 55 years old with Graves disease. This chain links TRBV20-1 with TRBJ2-2; TRBD2 matches at 10 bases. The DNA for the CDR3 is TGCAGTGCTAACACTAGCGGGGCGAACACCGGGGAGCTGTTTTTT. This encodes CSANTSGANTGELFF.